This TCR beta chain was retrieved from a study of CD8+ T cells in alopecia areata. Overall study context: The tofacitinib course ran for 6 to 18 months and was followed by 6 months off drug.

Treatment noted: oral pan-JAK inhibitor, 5-10 mg twice daily. Remarks on this clone: Antigen unknown.

Sequencing templates came from extracted RNA that was reverse transcribed into cDNA. Data came from immunoSEQ multiplex PCR; TCRdb stores just in-frame clones and leaves some out. The table includes some 220,000 clones, around 57% detected once. Broader study findings: Persistence in scalp and blood during tofacitinib was observed for many expanded lesional clones.

The material was CD4+ T cells sorted from blood, obtained at week 4, from a patient treated with tofacitinib. This TCR was recovered from a human donor with alopecia areata.

In DNA form, the CDR3 reads TGTGCCAGCAGATCCGGGACAGGGCATGGCTACACCTTC. It yields the protein CASRSGTGHGYTF. The rearrangement links TRBV6-5 to TRBJ1-2; 9 bases are a match to TRBD1. V shed 6 bases, J shed 6 bases, and the junction held 5 bases outside the gene matches. The CDR3 consists of 13 residues. Germline values: CDR1 MNHEY, CDR2 SVGAGI.